The 25 T cell receptor beta chains below were found in one sample sequenced in a study of blood T cell repertoires in COVID-19. TCRdb's table, derived via immunoSEQ multiplex PCR, lists solely in-frame clones and lacks some. The sample holds about 190,000 clones, about 86% seen once. Source material: peripheral blood. The receptor source for this set is a man aged 30 to 39 with active or convalescent COVID-19.

The chain links TRBV5-4 to TRBJ1-2; tentatively, D is TRBD1 (6 bases). CDR1 is SGHNT and CDR2 is YYREEE in the germline V gene (reference sequence). The CDR3 length is 14 residues. The V gene lost 4 bases and the J gene lost 1 base, with 11 bases spanning the gap. CDR3 nucleotide sequence: TGTGCCAGCAGCCATCCGGACAGTAACTATGGCTACACCTTC. It translates to CASSHPDSNYGYTF.

The chain couples TRBV24-1 to TRBJ2-3; 8 nucleotides align to TRBD1. The CDR3 totals 15 residues. CDR1 KGHDR and CDR2 SFDVKD come from the germline V gene. J was trimmed by 1 base and V by 5 bases; bases with no gene match: 4. In DNA form, the CDR3 reads TGTGCCACCAGTGGCGTGACAGGGGGCACAGATACGCAGTATTTT. Protein: CATSGVTGGTDTQYF.

This chain uses TRBV28 with TRBJ2-1, with D tentatively TRBD1 (6 bases). The germline V and J ends were trimmed by 2 bases and 5 bases, with 16 bases remaining between them. Germline assignment: CDR1 MDHEN and CDR2 SYDVKM. The CDR3 has 16 residues. The CDR3 nucleotides read TGTGCCAGCAGTTTAATACGCCAGGGGTCCCACAATGAGCAGTTCTTC. It codes for CASSLIRQGSHNEQFF.

J is TRBJ2-1 and V is TRBV10-3; TRBD2 aligns across 7 bases. CDR1 is ENHRY and CDR2 is SYGVKD in the germline V gene. J lost 2 bases, V lost 0 bases, and 1 base had no gene match. CDR3 length equals 15 residues. The CDR3 spells CAISESGGAYNEQFF. Written as DNA, the CDR3 is TGTGCCATCAGTGAGTCGGGGGGGGCCTACAATGAGCAGTTCTTC.

The DNA for the CDR3 is TGCGCCAGCAGCCAAGGGCAACAGGGGGACACTGAAGCTTTCTTT. This sequence encodes CASSQGQQGDTEAFF. The genes are TRBV4-3 and TRBJ1-1, with 8 bases aligning to TRBD1. This CDR3 contains 15 residues. J gave up 3 bases and V 1 base, and 4 bases lay outside the gene matches. Germline V CDR1 and CDR2: LGHNA, YSLEER.

This clone was seen a single time. The V gene is TRBV5-1, the J gene TRBJ1-4, with unresolved D. The length of the CDR3 is 15 residues. CDR1 and CDR2 (germline): SGHRS, YFSETQ. V dropped 0 bases and J dropped 5 bases, with 11 bases sitting between them. CDR3 sequence (DNA): TGCGCCAGCAGCTTGGCCGGCAGAGGCAATGAAAAACTGTTTTTT. This codes for CASSLAGRGNEKLFF.

This clone was seen only a few times. The CDR3 DNA reads TGTGCCAGCTCACCACCCCCGGACAGGGGGCCCGGGGAGCTGTTTTTT. Encoded protein: CASSPPPDRGPGELFF. The V call is TRBV18, the J call TRBJ2-2; 11 nucleotides align to TRBD1. Germline values: CDR1 KGHSH, CDR2 LQKENI. Trimming at V came to 0 bases and at J to 6 bases, leaving 3 bases not matched to a gene. The CDR3 runs 16 residues. Full variable domain (missing parts from reference TRBV18 and TRBJ2-2): NAGVMQNPRHLVRRRGQEARLRCSPMKGHSHVYWYRQLPEEGLKFMVYLQKENIIDESGMPKERFSAEFPKEGPSILRIQQVVRGDSAAYFCASSPPPDRGPGELFFGEGSRLTVL.

CDR3 bases: TGTGCCAGCAGCCCTACTAGCTTTTTCTACAATGAGCAGTTCTTC. It specifies CASSPTSFFYNEQFF. The chain combines TRBV6-4 with TRBJ2-1, with a possible D match to TRBD2 (6 bases). Trimming left V 6 bases short and J 3 bases short, with 15 bases between. Germline V gives CDR1 MRHNA, CDR2 SNTAGT. The CDR3 length is 15 residues.

This clone was observed once. The chain employs TRBV27 and TRBJ2-1, with TRBD1 matching 9 bases. CDR1 and CDR2 (germline): MNHEY, SMNVEV (reference sequence). The length of the CDR3 is 14 residues. V dropped 5 bases and J dropped 8; count of bases not matched to a gene: 7. The CDR3 loop reads CASSRTGANDEQFF. In DNA form, the CDR3 reads TGTGCCAGCAGTCGGACAGGGGCCAACGATGAGCAGTTCTTC.

This clone was recorded only once. The gene calls are TRBV6-5 and TRBJ2-7, with D perhaps TRBD1 (5 bases). V lost 2 bases to trimming and J lost 5 bases, with 13 bases between them. Germline V gene sequence: CDR1 MNHEY, CDR2 SVGAGI. The CDR3 contains 14 residues. CDR3 DNA: TGTGCCAGCAGTTACGGTGGCAGGGTCCACGAGCAGTACGTC. Its translation is CASSYGGRVHEQYV.

The chain couples TRBV10-1 to TRBJ2-6, with TRBD1 matching 8 bases. Per the germline V gene, CDR1 is WNHNN and CDR2 is SYGVQD (reference sequence). This CDR3 spans 18 amino acids. Losses at the gene ends were 0 bases for V and 0 bases for J; bases not matched to a gene: 4. CDR3 nucleotide sequence: TGCGCCAGCAGTGAGTCGGGACAGGTGGTCTCTGGGGCCAACGTCCTGACTTTC. This translates into CASSESGQVVSGANVLTF.

As DNA, the CDR3 is TGCGCCAGCAGCCGACAGGGAACTAACTATGGCTACACCTTC. Translated, it gives CASSRQGTNYGYTF. The chain joins TRBV5-1 to TRBJ1-2; TRBD1 matches at 7 bases. V shed 4 bases, J shed 0 bases, and the junction held 3 bases outside the gene matches. Germline CDR1 reads SGHRS; CDR2 reads YFSETQ. The length of the CDR3 is 14 residues.

The J gene is TRBJ2-7, the V gene TRBV27; 7 bases align to TRBD2. CDR3 size: 15 residues. Germline loops: CDR1 MNHEY, CDR2 SMNVEV (reference sequence). The J segment lost 3 bases and the V segment lost 6 bases, leaving 11 bases of the junction unmatched. The chain's CDR3 is CASRNFGGGNYEQYF. The DNA for the CDR3 is TGTGCCAGCAGAAACTTTGGGGGAGGGAACTACGAGCAGTACTTC.

V and J are TRBV3-1 (or the pseudogene TRBV3-2) and TRBJ2-1; 14 bases fit TRBD2. The CDR3 runs 15 residues. CDR1 and CDR2 from the germline V gene are LGHDT and YNNKEL (reference sequence). V trimming: 3 bases; J trimming: 11 bases; junction bases outside the gene matches: 6. In nucleotides, the CDR3 is TGTGCCAGCAGCCAGACTAGCGGGGGGGTGATTCAGCAGTTCTTC. It yields the protein CASSQTSGGVIQQFF.

The chain is built from TRBV19 and TRBJ2-1, with 8 bases identical to TRBD1. The germline V gene has CDR1 LNHDA and CDR2 SQIVND (reference sequence). This CDR3 is 16 amino acids long. V gave up 1 base and J gave up 5 bases; unmatched junction bases: 7. CDR3 sequence (DNA): TGTGCCAGTAGTATAGTTCAAGGACAGGGAGACAATGAGCAGTTCTTC. Translated, it gives CASSIVQGQGDNEQFF.

The chain carries TRBV5-1 and TRBJ2-3; 7 positions match TRBD1. The germline CDR1 and CDR2 sequences are SGHRS and YFSETQ. The CDR3 sequence is 15 residues long. With V trimmed by 2 bases and J by 5 bases, 8 bases remained unmatched. The DNA of the CDR3 is TGCGCCAGCAGCTTATTCGACAGGGAAAAAGATACGCAGTATTTT. Its translation: CASSLFDREKDTQYF.

This rearrangement joins TRBV6-4 to TRBJ2-1; 11 positions agree with TRBD1. V lost 8 bases and J lost 3; bases outside the gene matches: 9. The CDR3 consists of 16 residues. Germline V lookup: CDR1 MRHNA, CDR2 SNTAGT. The CDR3 DNA reads TGTGCCAGCTCAATGTCCGGGACAGGGGGCTACAATGAGCAGTTCTTC. Its protein product is CASSMSGTGGYNEQFF.

There are a few counts of this clone. This rearrangement joins TRBV19 to TRBJ1-2; 8 bases fit TRBD1. CDR1 and CDR2 from the germline V gene are LNHDA and SQIVND (reference sequence). Losses at the gene ends were 3 bases for V and 3 bases for J; bases not matched to a gene: 6. This CDR3 has 15 amino acids. The CDR3 sequence: CASSMAGQGDYGYTF. The CDR3 nucleotides read TGTGCCAGTAGTATGGCTGGACAGGGCGACTATGGCTACACCTTC.

The rearrangement joins TRBV5-1 to TRBJ1-2; D is perhaps TRBD1 (5 bases). In germline, CDR1 is SGHRS, CDR2 YFSETQ. The V end lost 4 bases, the J end lost 8 bases, and 24 bases lay between the germline ends. This CDR3 contains 16 residues. CDR3 nucleotide sequence: TGCGCCAGCAGCCTGGAGGGGTATGGCAGAGGAAAAGGCTACACCTTC. Amino acid sequence: CASSLEGYGRGKGYTF.

The chain joins TRBV6-2 or TRBV6-3 to TRBJ1-5; D not certain. With 4 bases removed from V and 5 bases from J, the gap between germline ends came to 6 bases. Per the germline V gene, CDR1 is MNHEY and CDR2 is SVGEGT. The CDR3 consists of 12 residues. CDR3 DNA sequence: TGTGCCAGCAGTTCTTCTTATCAGCCCCAGCATTTT. Translation: CASSSSYQPQHF.

This clone came up a few times. The CDR3, as DNA: TGTGCCAGCAGCCAAGAGCAGCAGGCTAACTATGGCTACACCTTC. Translation: CASSQEQQANYGYTF. The chain links TRBV14 to TRBJ1-2; no reliable D call. This CDR3 region has 15 residues. Trimming cost V 0 bases and J 0 bases, with 8 bases left between them. The germline V gene has CDR1 SGHDN and CDR2 FVKESK.

The chain carries TRBV3-1 (or the pseudogene TRBV3-2) and TRBJ2-2; possibly TRBD2 for D (5 bases). The CDR3 extends over 16 amino acids. Trimming removed 1 base at V and 7 bases at J, with 16 bases between. Germline CDR1 and CDR2: LGHDT and YNNKEL (reference sequence). The CDR3 DNA is TGTGCCAGCAGCCAAGGGCCCCCCTCGGCGGGCGGGGAGCTGTTTTTT. This sequence encodes CASSQGPPSAGGELFF.

The V gene is TRBV5-1, the J gene TRBJ2-5; 11 bases align to TRBD1. The V gene's germline CDR1 is SGHRS and CDR2 YFSETQ. The CDR3 is made up of 16 amino acids. V was clipped by 2 bases and J by 1 base; unmatched bases: 4. The CDR3, as DNA: TGCGCCAGCAGCTTCCAGGACAGGGGGCTCCAAGAGACCCAGTACTTC. It encodes CASSFQDRGLQETQYF.

The genes are TRBV2 and TRBJ1-1, with D hard to call. CDR3 length: 13 amino acids. V was shortened by 11 bases and J by 1 base, with 14 bases between the two germline ends. The germline V gene has CDR1 SNHLY and CDR2 FYNNEI. As DNA, the CDR3 is TGTGCCGGAAGCCGGGAACCGAACACTGAAGCTTTCTTT. Its translation is CAGSREPNTEAFF.

The J gene is TRBJ2-7, the V gene TRBV5-6; 10 bases match TRBD1. The CDR3 totals 15 residues. CDR1 is SGHDT and CDR2 is YYEEEE in the germline V gene. With 1 base clipped from V and 6 bases from J, the junction kept 7 bases outside the gene matches. The DNA for the CDR3 is TGTGCCAGCAGCTTGCTGGGACAGGGGAGAGGCGAGCAGTACTTC. It yields the protein CASSLLGQGRGEQYF.